This T cell receptor (beta chain) is from a study of OX40 agonist ivuxolimab in advanced cancers. This CDR3 contains 12 residues. Trimming left V 6 bases short and J 4 bases short, with 8 bases between. Germline loops: CDR1 SNHLY, CDR2 FYNNEI. The table came from immunoSEQ multiplex PCR; TCRdb's copy has only in-frame clones and leaves some out. The sample shows some 60,000 clones, 84% of them seen only once. The source was CD4+ or CD8+ T cells sorted from blood, collected in a trial of the OX40 agonist ivuxolimab. This rearrangement joins TRBV2 to TRBJ2-3; D is ambiguous. This TCR came from an adult with an advanced solid tumor such as melanoma, head and neck, liver or kidney cancer. CDR3 amino acids: CASRSIADTQYF. In nucleotides, the CDR3 is TGTGCCAGCAGGTCAATCGCAGATACGCAGTATTTT.